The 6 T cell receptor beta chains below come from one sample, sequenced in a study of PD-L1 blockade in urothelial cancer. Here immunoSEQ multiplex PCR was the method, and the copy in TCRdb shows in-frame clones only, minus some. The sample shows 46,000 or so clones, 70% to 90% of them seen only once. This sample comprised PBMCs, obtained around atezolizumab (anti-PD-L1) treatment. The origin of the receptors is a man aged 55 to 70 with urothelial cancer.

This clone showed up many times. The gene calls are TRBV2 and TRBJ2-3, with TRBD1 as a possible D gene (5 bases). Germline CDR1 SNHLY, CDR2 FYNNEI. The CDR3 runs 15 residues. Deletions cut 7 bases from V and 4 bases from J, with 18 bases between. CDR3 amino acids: CASTPTQGWSDTQYF. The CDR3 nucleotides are TGTGCCAGCACTCCCACGCAGGGTTGGTCAGATACGCAGTATTTT.

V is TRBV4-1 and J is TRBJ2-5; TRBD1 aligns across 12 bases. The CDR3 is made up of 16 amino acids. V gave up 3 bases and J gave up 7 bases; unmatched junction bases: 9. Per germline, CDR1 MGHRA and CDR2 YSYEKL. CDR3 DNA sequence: TGCGCCAGCAGCCAGAGACCGCCGGGACAGGGGGCGACCCAGTACTTC. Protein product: CASSQRPPGQGATQYF.

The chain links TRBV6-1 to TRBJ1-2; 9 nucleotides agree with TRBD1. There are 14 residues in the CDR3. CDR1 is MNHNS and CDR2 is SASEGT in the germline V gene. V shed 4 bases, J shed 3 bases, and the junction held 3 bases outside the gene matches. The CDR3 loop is CASSVGQGDYGYTF. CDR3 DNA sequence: TGTGCCAGCAGTGTGGGACAGGGTGACTATGGCTACACCTTC.

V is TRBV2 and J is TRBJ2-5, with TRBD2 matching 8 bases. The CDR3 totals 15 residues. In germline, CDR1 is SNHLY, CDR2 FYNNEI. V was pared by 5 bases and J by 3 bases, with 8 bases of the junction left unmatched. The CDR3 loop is CASSRRGAPEETQYF. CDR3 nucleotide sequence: TGTGCCAGCAGTAGGCGGGGGGCCCCCGAAGAGACCCAGTACTTC.

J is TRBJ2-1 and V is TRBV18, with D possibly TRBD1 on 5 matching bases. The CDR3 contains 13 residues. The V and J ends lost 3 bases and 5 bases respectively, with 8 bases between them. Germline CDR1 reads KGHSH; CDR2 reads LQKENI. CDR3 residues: CASSPSRDNEQFF. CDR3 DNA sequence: TGTGCCAGCTCACCTTCCAGGGACAATGAGCAGTTCTTC.

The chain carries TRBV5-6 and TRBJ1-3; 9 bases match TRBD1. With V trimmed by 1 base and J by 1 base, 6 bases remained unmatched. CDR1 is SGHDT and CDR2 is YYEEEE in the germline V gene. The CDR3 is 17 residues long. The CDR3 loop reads CASSLSMGQGSGNTIYF. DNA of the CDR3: TGTGCCAGCAGCTTGTCGATGGGACAGGGATCTGGAAACACCATATATTTT.